This T cell receptor (beta chain) appears in the sequencing data of a study of OX40 agonist ivuxolimab in advanced cancers. Whole-study context: The dose-escalation group included hepatocellular carcinoma, melanoma, renal cell carcinoma and head and neck cancer.

Libraries were prepared by immunoSEQ multiplex PCR; TCRdb keeps only in-frame clonotypes and omits some of them. The sample includes roughly 76,000 clones, around 85% of them seen just once. Germline V gene sequence: CDR1 SGHDN, CDR2 FVKESK. Between the trimmed V and J ends, which lost 1 base and 7 bases, there was a span of 14 bases. CDR3 length: 16 residues. The clonotype originates from an adult with an advanced solid tumor such as melanoma, head and neck, liver or kidney cancer. V is TRBV14 and J is TRBJ1-6; D call uncertain. Sample: CD4+ or CD8+ T cells sorted from blood, taken in a trial of the OX40 agonist ivuxolimab. CDR3 sequence reads: CASSQVSGSQNSPLHF. DNA for the CDR3: TGTGCCAGCAGCCAAGTGTCCGGGTCGCAAAATTCACCCCTCCACTTT.